The text below deals with one T cell receptor beta chain. Its specificity is not known. The sample originates from a study of cytomegalovirus exposure and HLA in healthy donors. Germline-derived CDR1 and CDR2 are SGHRS and YFSETQ. This CDR3 spans 15 amino acids. V was cut by 0 bases and J by 1 base, with 11 bases left in between. Primers: 60 Vbeta forward and 13 Jbeta reverse. Method: immunoSEQ multiplex PCR; TCRdb's copy keeps in-frame clones and lacks some. Of 150,000 to 200,000 clones listed, 79% are singletons. Study-wide findings and caveats: TCR beta V- and J-gene trimming, according to a later analysis, was linked to a missense DCLRE1C variant. For most TCR beta V segments, an earlier analysis put the productive rate at about 90% or about 30% of the time. In a later analysis, several top co-occurrence clusters appeared linked to parvovirus B19, influenza, CMV and Epstein-Barr virus. Follow-up analysis found HLA locus-dependent TCR association rates, highest for DRB1 and lowest for HLA-C.

This TCR derives from a woman in her forties or fifties in good health and CMV-seronegative. Sequenced sample: PBMCs. The rearrangement links TRBV5-1 to TRBJ2-7; tentative D call: TRBD1 (6 bases). The CDR3 sequence is CASSLEGDTSYEQYF. DNA of the CDR3: TGCGCCAGCAGCTTGGAGGGGGACACTTCCTACGAGCAGTACTTC.